Below, 29 T cell receptor beta chains from the same sample are listed, as sequenced in a study of cytomegalovirus exposure and HLA in healthy donors. Primers for the PCR totalled 60 Vbeta and 13 Jbeta. Measured with immunoSEQ multiplex PCR; TCRdb has only the in-frame clones, and not every one. The sample gives approximately 140,000 clones, about four fifths of which show up once; around 5.9% is in the top ten. The sample comprised PBMCs. The receptors stem from a middle-aged woman in good health and CMV-seropositive.

The chain links TRBV27 to TRBJ2-1, with 10 bases matching TRBD2. CDR1 is MNHEY and CDR2 is SMNVEV in the germline V gene (reference sequence). The ends lost 6 bases at V and 6 bases at J; junction bases unmatched: 11. CDR3 size: 16 residues. The DNA of the CDR3 is TGTGCCAGCAGAAACGGACTAGCGGAGGGGGGCAATGAGCAGTTCTTC. Amino acids: CASRNGLAEGGNEQFF.

This sequence joins TRBV19 and TRBJ1-1, with 8 bases that match TRBD1. CDR3 length: 13 residues. Germline V gives CDR1 LNHDA, CDR2 SQIVND (reference sequence). With 5 bases clipped from V and 3 bases from J, the junction kept 2 bases outside the gene matches. CDR3 DNA: TGTGCCAGTAGTTCACAGGGGGACACTGAAGCTTTCTTT. This sequence encodes CASSSQGDTEAFF. The full variable domain, with the rest looked up from reference TRBV19 and TRBJ1-1, is DGGITQSPKYLFRKEGQNVTLSCEQNLNHDAMYWYRQDPGQGLRLIYYSQIVNDFQKGDIAEGYSVSREKKESFPLTVTSAQKNPTAFYLCASSSQGDTEAFFGQGTRLTVV.

This clone came up many times. Within the sample, other DNA sequences also encode this same CDR3. V is TRBV5-4 and J is TRBJ2-1; the match to TRBD2 covers 7 bases. Germline CDR1 and CDR2: SGHNT and YYREEE (reference sequence). This CDR3 has 15 amino acids. The V gene end was trimmed by 2 bases and the J gene end by 1 base; junction bases not matched to a gene: 3. In DNA, the CDR3 is TGTGCCAGCAGCTTCTCGGGGGGATCCTACAATGAGCAGTTCTTC. This encodes CASSFSGGSYNEQFF.

V gene TRBV10-3 combines with J gene TRBJ2-5, with 10 nucleotides matching TRBD1. With V trimmed by 2 bases and J by 4 bases, 13 bases remained unmatched. CDR1 and CDR2 from the germline V gene are ENHRY and SYGVKD. The CDR3 contains 18 residues. The CDR3 coding sequence is TGTGCCATCAGTGAGCCCCCCGGGACAGGGGTTCGTGGAGAGACCCAGTACTTC. It specifies CAISEPPGTGVRGETQYF.

The chain recombines TRBV11-2 with TRBJ2-7; D remains unclear. CDR1 SGHAT and CDR2 FQNNGV come from the germline V gene. There are 13 residues in the CDR3. V was cut by 1 base and J by 0 bases, with 4 bases left in between. In DNA, the CDR3 is TGTGCCAGCAGCTTAGGACACTCCTACGAGCAGTACTTC. Residues: CASSLGHSYEQYF.

This clone was picked up one time. The chain has TRBV7-2 and TRBJ1-1; unclear D gene. Trimming left V 0 bases short and J 4 bases short, with 15 bases between. The CDR3 length is 16 residues. The V gene's germline CDR1 is SGHTA and CDR2 FQGNSA. For the CDR3, the DNA is TGTGCCAGCAGCTTAGCTTTATCTCGGGAAAGCACTGAAGCTTTCTTT. It specifies CASSLALSRESTEAFF.

V is TRBV5-8 and J is TRBJ1-4; TRBD1 aligns across 9 bases. Germline CDR1 SGHTS, CDR2 YDEGEE. With V trimmed by 4 bases and J by 8 bases, 12 bases remained unmatched. The CDR3 runs 16 residues. As DNA, the CDR3 is TGTGCCAGCAGCCCGACGGACAGGGGACTTGGCGAAAAACTGTTTTTT. Its protein is CASSPTDRGLGEKLFF.

This chain links TRBV5-5 with TRBJ2-1; 10 bases map to TRBD2. Germline CDR1 SGHKS, CDR2 YYEKEE (reference sequence). Trimming at V came to 5 bases and at J to 7 bases, leaving 9 bases not matched to a gene. The CDR3 totals 15 residues. The DNA for the CDR3 is TGTGCCAGCAGGTGGACTAGCGGAGGGTTTAATGAGCAGTTCTTC. Protein sequence: CASRWTSGGFNEQFF.

This chain connects TRBV5-3 to TRBJ2-1; 11 bases are shared with TRBD2. TRBV5-3 is marked as an open reading frame, function uncertain. The V and J ends lost 0 bases and 1 base, in that order; junction bases with no gene match: 0. The CDR3 contains 16 residues. DNA of the CDR3: TGTGCCAGAAGCTTGGTAGCGGGAGGGTCCTACAATGAGCAGTTCTTC. Translated: CARSLVAGGSYNEQFF.

This chain connects TRBV6-5 to TRBJ2-3, with D possibly matching TRBD2 (6 bases). The CDR3 is made up of 15 amino acids. V lost 6 bases and J 5 bases, leaving 18 bases between the germline ends. Germline V gene sequence: CDR1 MNHEY, CDR2 SVGAGI. The CDR3 spells CASSLFEGGGDTQYF. The CDR3, as DNA: TGTGCCAGCAGCCTGTTTGAGGGAGGAGGAGATACGCAGTATTTT.

This rearrangement joins TRBV5-1 to TRBJ1-3; no clear D gene. V gave up 0 bases and J gave up 0 bases, with 7 bases separating them. The CDR3 is 15 residues long. Germline loops: CDR1 SGHRS, CDR2 YFSETQ. This CDR3 is CASSLADSSGNTIYF. CDR3 nucleotide sequence: TGCGCCAGCAGCTTGGCCGATAGCTCTGGAAACACCATATATTTT.

The V call is TRBV21-1, the J call TRBJ2-4; the D call of TRBD2 is as the table states it, not checked on the DNA. TRBV21-1 is listed as a pseudogene. CDR3 length: 16 residues. The chain's CDR3 is CASSNGGRKAKNIQYF. Written as DNA, the CDR3 is TGTGCCAGCAGCAACGGCGGAAGGAAAGCCAAAAACATTCAGTACTTC.

The rearrangement links TRBV6-1 to TRBJ2-2; no clear D gene. With 7 bases removed from V and 6 bases from J, the gap between germline ends came to 9 bases. Per the germline V gene, CDR1 is MNHNS and CDR2 is SASEGT. The CDR3 runs 12 residues. The CDR3 sequence is CASNPSPGELFF. DNA for the CDR3: TGTGCCAGCAATCCTTCTCCCGGGGAGCTGTTTTTT.

The V call is TRBV7-9, the J call TRBJ2-1, with D perhaps matching TRBD2 (5 bases). Looked up from germline, CDR1 is SEHNR and CDR2 is FQNEAQ (reference sequence). The V end was cut by 5 bases, the J end by 6 bases, with 14 bases between. The CDR3 runs 14 residues. The CDR3 nucleotides are TGTGCCAGCAGCCCTACTAGTAACGTCAATGAGCAGTTCTTC. Translating it yields CASSPTSNVNEQFF. The full variable domain, rest sourced from reference TRBV7-9 and TRBJ2-1, is DTGVSQNPRHKITKRGQNVTFRCDPISEHNRLYWYRQTLGQGPEFLTYFQNEAQLEKSRLLSDRFSAERPKGSFSTLEIQRTEQGDSAMYLCASSPTSNVNEQFFGPGTRLTVL.

The rearrangement joins TRBV5-1 to TRBJ2-5; a possible D gene is TRBD2 (6 bases). Gene TRBJ2-7 matches the end of the DNA better, so the J call may be wrong. In germline, CDR1 is SGHRS, CDR2 YFSETQ. The CDR3 has 14 amino acids. CDR3 sequence reads: CASSLQGGGYEQYF. CDR3 DNA sequence: TGCGCCAGCAGCTTGCAGGGAGGAGGGTACGAGCAGTACTTC.

V is TRBV7-9 and J is TRBJ2-2; TRBD2 matches at 9 bases. Unmatched junction bases numbered 7, after V lost 5 bases and J lost 6 bases. From germline, CDR1 is SEHNR and CDR2 FQNEAQ (reference sequence). The CDR3 is 15 residues long. The CDR3 nucleotides are TGTGCCAGCAGCCCCCCGGGACTAGCCCCCGGGGAGCTGTTTTTT. Translated: CASSPPGLAPGELFF.

This chain joins TRBV28 and TRBJ1-2, with D hard to call. The CDR3 sequence is 13 residues long. V lost 3 bases to trimming and J lost 2 bases, with 7 bases between them. Germline V CDR1 and CDR2: MDHEN, SYDVKM. DNA for the CDR3: TGTGCCAGCAGTTTTGGTCTAAACTATGGCTACACCTTC. Residues: CASSFGLNYGYTF.

V gene TRBV28 combines with J gene TRBJ1-2, with TRBD1 identical over 9 bases. The CDR3 sequence is 13 residues long. V shed 4 bases and J 7 bases; nucleotides not matched to a gene: 4. The V gene's germline CDR1 is MDHEN and CDR2 SYDVKM. The CDR3 coding sequence is TGTGCCAGCAGTTCCGGGACAGGGATTGGCTACACCTTC. This gives the protein CASSSGTGIGYTF.

The chain joins TRBV9 to TRBJ1-5; a weak D match, TRBD1 (5 bases). V was cut by 3 bases and J by 13 bases, with 14 bases left in between. The length of the CDR3 is 12 residues. CDR1 and CDR2 from the germline V gene are SGDLS and YYNGEE. The CDR3 DNA sequence: TGTGCCAGCAGCGGAGACGGGACTCCTCAGCATTTT. Translation gives CASSGDGTPQHF.

This clone occurred once. The chain couples TRBV7-2 to TRBJ1-1, with 7 positions matching TRBD1. Germline V gives CDR1 SGHTA, CDR2 FQGNSA. The CDR3 length is 15 residues. J was trimmed by 1 base and V by 5 bases; bases with no gene match: 7. DNA for the CDR3: TGTGCCAGCAGCCGCCGACAGGGAGGGAACACTGAAGCTTTCTTT. Translation gives CASSRRQGGNTEAFF.

The chain has TRBV4-2 and TRBJ2-6; tentatively, D is TRBD2 (5 bases). The CDR3 has 16 amino acids. In germline, CDR1 is LGHNA, CDR2 YNFKEQ. Trimming removed 4 bases from V and 2 bases from J, with 12 bases in between. CDR3 region: CASSLEGVAGANVLTF. DNA for the CDR3: TGTGCCAGCAGCCTAGAGGGAGTAGCTGGGGCCAACGTCCTGACTTTC.

This clone occurred once. V gene TRBV5-1 combines with J gene TRBJ2-5; D is unclear. The CDR3 is made up of 13 amino acids. V lost 4 bases and J 5 bases, leaving 12 bases between the germline ends. Germline V gene data show CDR1 as SGHRS and CDR2 as YFSETQ. CDR3 sequence (DNA): TGCGCCAGCAGCCCATCCCCTCAGGAGACCCAGTACTTC. It translates to CASSPSPQETQYF.

The chain couples TRBV4-1 to TRBJ2-5, with 10 bases lining up with TRBD2. CDR1 and CDR2 (germline): MGHRA, YSYEKL. Losses at the gene ends were 1 base for V and 2 bases for J; bases not matched to a gene: 13. The CDR3 is 19 amino acids. The DNA for the CDR3 is TGCGCCAGCAGCCAAGTATTCGAGCGGGAGGGTTCTTGGCAAGAGACCCAGTACTTC. Amino acid sequence: CASSQVFEREGSWQETQYF.

The J gene is TRBJ2-5, the V gene TRBV25-1, with TRBD2 matching 7 bases. There are 14 residues in the CDR3. Looked up from germline, CDR1 is MGHDK and CDR2 is SYGVNS. After removal of 5 bases from V and 2 bases from J, the junction contained 5 bases not matched to a gene. CDR3 DNA sequence: TGTGCCAGCAGTTCCCTGGGGGGGCAAGAGACCCAGTACTTC. Its protein product is CASSSLGGQETQYF.

The chain links TRBV7-6 to TRBJ1-5, with a tentative D call TRBD1 (5 bases). Looked up from germline, CDR1 is SGHVS and CDR2 is FNYEAQ. This CDR3 spans 13 amino acids. V shed 5 bases and J shed 5 bases, with 10 bases lying between them. CDR3 amino acids: CASSQDTDQPQHF. CDR3 nucleotide sequence: TGTGCCAGCAGCCAGGACACCGATCAGCCCCAGCATTTT.

CDR3 residues: CASRLAGISYEQYF. The CDR3 coding sequence is TGCGCCAGCAGACTAGCGGGGATCTCCTACGAGCAGTACTTC. The rearrangement links TRBV10-2 to TRBJ2-7, with 10 bases aligning to TRBD2. Trimming took 6 bases from V and 0 from J; bases not matched to a gene: 2. The germline V gene has CDR1 WSHSY and CDR2 SAAADI. The CDR3 consists of 14 residues.

CDR3 amino acids: CASSTGLNYEQYF. In DNA, the CDR3 is TGTGCCAGCAGCACGGGACTAAACTACGAGCAGTACTTC. The rearrangement uses TRBV11-2 and TRBJ2-7; TRBD2 matches 7 bases. The germline gives CDR1 SGHAT, CDR2 FQNNGV. This CDR3 contains 13 residues. V trimming: 5 bases; J trimming: 3 bases; junction bases outside the gene matches: 4.

This chain joins TRBV11-3 and TRBJ2-3, with TRBD2 identical over 10 bases. Germline V gene data show CDR1 as SGHNT and CDR2 as YENEEA. The J segment lost 1 base and the V segment lost 5 bases, leaving 6 bases of the junction unmatched. The CDR3 totals 16 residues. As DNA, the CDR3 is TGTGCCAGCAGCCAGCTAGCGGGAGTGGGCACAGATACGCAGTATTTT. It codes for CASSQLAGVGTDTQYF.

The V call is TRBV27, the J call TRBJ1-4; D is unresolved. Looked up from germline, CDR1 is MNHEY and CDR2 is SMNVEV (reference sequence). V was cut by 4 bases and J by 3 bases, with 9 bases left in between. The CDR3 spans 14 residues. DNA for the CDR3: TGTGCCAGCAGTTCGCGGTGGGCTAATGAAAAACTGTTTTTT. This encodes CASSSRWANEKLFF.